The present entry profiles one T cell receptor beta chain with its context. Its cognate antigen is unknown. The whole isolated RNA underwent reverse transcription, so sequencing captured expressed TCRB transcripts. The assay was immunoSEQ multiplex PCR, and TCRdb's table has in-frame clones only and misses some. The data show 500,000 to 850,000 clones, around 15% seen once. This CDR3 contains 12 residues. The germline CDR1 and CDR2 sequences are KGHSH and LQKENI. V was pared by 2 bases and J by 12 bases, with 2 bases of the junction left unmatched. This sample stems from a study of beta chain features in type 1 diabetes. Study-wide findings and caveats: Moderately but significantly shorter TCRB CDR3s were found in Type 1 diabetes patients in all four CD4+ subsets.

The V and J genes are TRBV18 and TRBJ1-5, with 9 positions matching TRBD1. Sequences were obtained from naive CD4+ T cells from blood. The clonotype was recovered from a man in his late teens or twenties with type 1 diabetes. The DNA for the CDR3 is TGTGCCAGCTCACCAGGGGACAGGGTCCAGCATTTT. Residues: CASSPGDRVQHF. The full variable domain, in which reference TRBV18 and TRBJ1-5 provide the parts outside the CDR3, is NAGVMQNPRHLVRRRGQEARLRCSPMKGHSHVYWYRQLPEEGLKFMVYLQKENIIDESGMPKERFSAEFPKEGPSILRIQQVVRGDSAAYFCASSPGDRVQHFGDGTRLSIL.